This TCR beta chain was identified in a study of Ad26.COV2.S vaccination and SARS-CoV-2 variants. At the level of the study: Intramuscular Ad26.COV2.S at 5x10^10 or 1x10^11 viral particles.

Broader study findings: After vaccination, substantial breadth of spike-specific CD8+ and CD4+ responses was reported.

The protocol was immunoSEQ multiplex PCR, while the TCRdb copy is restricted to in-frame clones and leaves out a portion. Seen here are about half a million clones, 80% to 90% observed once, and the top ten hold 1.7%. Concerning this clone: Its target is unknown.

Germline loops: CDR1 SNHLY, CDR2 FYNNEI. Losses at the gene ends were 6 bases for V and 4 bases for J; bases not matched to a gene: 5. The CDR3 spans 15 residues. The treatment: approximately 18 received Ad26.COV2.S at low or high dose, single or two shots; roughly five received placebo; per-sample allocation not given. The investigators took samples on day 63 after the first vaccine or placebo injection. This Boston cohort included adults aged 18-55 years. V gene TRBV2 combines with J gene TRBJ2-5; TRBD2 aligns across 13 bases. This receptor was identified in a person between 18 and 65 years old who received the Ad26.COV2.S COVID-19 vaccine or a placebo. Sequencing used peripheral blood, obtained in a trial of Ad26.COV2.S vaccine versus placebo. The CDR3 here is CASRKWTSGGETQYF. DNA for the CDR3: TGTGCCAGCAGGAAGTGGACTAGCGGGGGAGAGACCCAGTACTTC.